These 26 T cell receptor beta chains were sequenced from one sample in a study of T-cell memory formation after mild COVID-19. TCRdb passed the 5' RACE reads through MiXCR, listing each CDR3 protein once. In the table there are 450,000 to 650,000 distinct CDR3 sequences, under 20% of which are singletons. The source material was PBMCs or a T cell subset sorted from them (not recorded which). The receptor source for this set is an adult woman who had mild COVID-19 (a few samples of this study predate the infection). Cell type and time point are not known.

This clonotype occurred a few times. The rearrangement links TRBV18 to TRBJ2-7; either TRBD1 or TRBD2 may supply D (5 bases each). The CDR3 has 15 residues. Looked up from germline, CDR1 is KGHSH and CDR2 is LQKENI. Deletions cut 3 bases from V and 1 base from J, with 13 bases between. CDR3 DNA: TGTGCCAGCTCACCCCCGGGACGTTCGTCCTACGAGCAGTACTTC. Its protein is CASSPPGRSSYEQYF.

The CDR3 is CASSPANPYEQYF. In nucleotides, the CDR3 is TGTGCCAGCAGCCCCGCCAATCCCTACGAGCAGTACTTC. This sequence joins TRBV7-2 and TRBJ2-7; D unresolved. The V end lost 5 bases, the J end lost 2 bases, and 10 bases lay between the germline ends. The CDR3 covers 13 residues. CDR1 is SGHTA and CDR2 is FQGNSA in the germline V gene.

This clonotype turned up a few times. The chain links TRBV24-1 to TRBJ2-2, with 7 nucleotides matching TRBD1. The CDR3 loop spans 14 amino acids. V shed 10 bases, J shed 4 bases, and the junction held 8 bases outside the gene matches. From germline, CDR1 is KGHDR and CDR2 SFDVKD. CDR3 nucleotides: TGTGCCACACAAGGACAGGCGACCACCGGGGAGCTGTTTTTT. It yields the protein CATQGQATTGELFF.

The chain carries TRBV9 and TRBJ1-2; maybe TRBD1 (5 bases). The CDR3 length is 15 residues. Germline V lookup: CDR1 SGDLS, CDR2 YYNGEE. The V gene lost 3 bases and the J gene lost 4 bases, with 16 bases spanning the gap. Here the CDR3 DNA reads TGTGCCAGCAGCGGACAAGGAGGGGTTGCCTATGGCTACACCTTC. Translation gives CASSGQGGVAYGYTF.

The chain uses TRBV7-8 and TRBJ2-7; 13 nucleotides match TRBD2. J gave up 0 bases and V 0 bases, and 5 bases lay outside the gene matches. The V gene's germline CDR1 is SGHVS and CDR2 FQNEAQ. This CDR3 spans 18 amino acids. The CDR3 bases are TGTGCCAGCAGCTTAGCGGAGGGACTAGCGGGAACCTCCTACGAGCAGTACTTC. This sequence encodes CASSLAEGLAGTSYEQYF.

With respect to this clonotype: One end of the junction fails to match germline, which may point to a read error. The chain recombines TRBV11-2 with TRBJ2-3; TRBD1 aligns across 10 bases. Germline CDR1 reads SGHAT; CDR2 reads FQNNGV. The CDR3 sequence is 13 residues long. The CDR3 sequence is CASSLDSGTGEHF. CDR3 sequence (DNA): TGTGCCAGCAGCTTAGATTCGGGGACAGGGGAGCATTTT.

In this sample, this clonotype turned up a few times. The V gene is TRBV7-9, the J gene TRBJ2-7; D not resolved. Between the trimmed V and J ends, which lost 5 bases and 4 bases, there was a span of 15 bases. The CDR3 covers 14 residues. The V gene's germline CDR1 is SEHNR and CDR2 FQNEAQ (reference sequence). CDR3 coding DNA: TGTGCCAGCAGCCCTCTTGGAAGGGCATACGAGCAGTACTTC. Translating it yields CASSPLGRAYEQYF.

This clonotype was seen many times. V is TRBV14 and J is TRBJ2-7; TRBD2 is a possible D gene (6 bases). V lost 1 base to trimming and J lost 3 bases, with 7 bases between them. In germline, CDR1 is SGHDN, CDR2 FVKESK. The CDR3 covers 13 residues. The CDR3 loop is CASSQVGGYEQYF. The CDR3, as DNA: TGTGCCAGCAGCCAAGTGGGGGGCTACGAGCAGTACTTC.

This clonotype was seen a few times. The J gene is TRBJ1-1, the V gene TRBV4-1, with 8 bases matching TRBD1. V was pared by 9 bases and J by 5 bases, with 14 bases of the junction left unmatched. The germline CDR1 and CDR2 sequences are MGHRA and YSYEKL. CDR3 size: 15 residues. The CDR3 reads CASQKDRVRGTEAFF. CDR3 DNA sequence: TGCGCCAGTCAGAAGGACAGGGTTCGGGGAACTGAAGCTTTCTTT.

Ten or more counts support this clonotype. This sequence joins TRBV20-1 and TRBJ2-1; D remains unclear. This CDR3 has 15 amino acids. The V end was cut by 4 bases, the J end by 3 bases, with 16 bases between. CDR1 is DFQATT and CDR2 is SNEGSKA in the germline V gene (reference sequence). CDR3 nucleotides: TGCAGTGCTACGGGTCCGAGTGACGGCTACAATGAGCAGTTCTTC. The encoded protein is CSATGPSDGYNEQFF.

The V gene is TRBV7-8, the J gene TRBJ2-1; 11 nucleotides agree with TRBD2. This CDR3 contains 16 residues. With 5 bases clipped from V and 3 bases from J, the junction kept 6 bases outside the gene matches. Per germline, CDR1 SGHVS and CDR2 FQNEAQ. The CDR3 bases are TGTGCCAGCAGCGGACTTGGGACTAGCGGCTACAATGAGCAGTTCTTC. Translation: CASSGLGTSGYNEQFF.

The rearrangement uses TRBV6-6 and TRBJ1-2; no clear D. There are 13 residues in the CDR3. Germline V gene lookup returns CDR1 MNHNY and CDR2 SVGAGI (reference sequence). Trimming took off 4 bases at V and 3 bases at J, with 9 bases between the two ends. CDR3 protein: CASSWWQYYGYTF. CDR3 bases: TGTGCCAGCAGTTGGTGGCAGTACTATGGCTACACCTTC.

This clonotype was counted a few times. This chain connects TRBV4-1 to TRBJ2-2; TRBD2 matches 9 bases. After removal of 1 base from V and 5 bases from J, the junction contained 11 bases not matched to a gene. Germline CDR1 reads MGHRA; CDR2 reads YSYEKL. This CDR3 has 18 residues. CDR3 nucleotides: TGCGCCAGCAGCCAAGTCCCGGCCCTAGCGGGGATAACCGGGGAGCTGTTTTTT. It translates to CASSQVPALAGITGELFF.

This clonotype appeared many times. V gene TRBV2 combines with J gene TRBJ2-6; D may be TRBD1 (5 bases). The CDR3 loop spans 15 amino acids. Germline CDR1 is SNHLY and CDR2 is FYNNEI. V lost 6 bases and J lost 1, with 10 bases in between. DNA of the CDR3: TGTGCCAGCAGCCCCAGGGTTTCTGGGGCCAACGTCCTGACTTTC. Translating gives CASSPRVSGANVLTF.

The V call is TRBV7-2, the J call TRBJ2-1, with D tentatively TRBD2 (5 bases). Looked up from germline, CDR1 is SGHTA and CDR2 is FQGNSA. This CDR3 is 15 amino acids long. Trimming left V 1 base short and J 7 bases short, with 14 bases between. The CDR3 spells CASSLDSVLSNEQFF. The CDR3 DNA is TGTGCCAGCAGCTTAGATAGCGTGTTGAGTAATGAGCAGTTCTTC.

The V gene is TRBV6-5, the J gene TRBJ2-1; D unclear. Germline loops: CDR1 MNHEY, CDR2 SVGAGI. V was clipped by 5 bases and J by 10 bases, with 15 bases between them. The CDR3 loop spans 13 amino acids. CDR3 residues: CASSVGRLTEQFF. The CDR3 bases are TGTGCCAGCAGTGTAGGCCGCCTAACAGAGCAGTTCTTC.

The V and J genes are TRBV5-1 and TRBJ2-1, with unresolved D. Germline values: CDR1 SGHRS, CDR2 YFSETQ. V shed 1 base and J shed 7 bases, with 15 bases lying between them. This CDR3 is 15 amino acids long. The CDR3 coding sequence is TGCGCCAGCAGCTTGTTCGGCCCCGGAAGGAATGAGCAGTTCTTC. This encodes CASSLFGPGRNEQFF.

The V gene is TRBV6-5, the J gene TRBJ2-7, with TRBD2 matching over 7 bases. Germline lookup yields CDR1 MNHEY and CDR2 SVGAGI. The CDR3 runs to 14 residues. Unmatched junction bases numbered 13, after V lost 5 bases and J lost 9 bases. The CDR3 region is CASSPRSWVAGQYF. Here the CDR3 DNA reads TGTGCCAGCAGTCCTCGGTCCTGGGTAGCGGGGCAGTACTTC.

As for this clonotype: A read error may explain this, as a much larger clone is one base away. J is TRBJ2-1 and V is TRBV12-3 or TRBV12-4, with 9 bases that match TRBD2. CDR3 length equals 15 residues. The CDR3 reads CVSSLAGGPAYEQFF. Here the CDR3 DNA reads TGTGTCAGCAGTTTGGCGGGAGGGCCCGCTTATGAGCAGTTCTTC.

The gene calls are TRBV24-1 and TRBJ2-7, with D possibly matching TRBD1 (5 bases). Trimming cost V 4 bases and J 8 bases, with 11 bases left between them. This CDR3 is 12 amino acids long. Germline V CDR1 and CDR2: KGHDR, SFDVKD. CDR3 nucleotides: TGTGCCACCAGTGACTTGCCAGGGCAGCAGTACTTC. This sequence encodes CATSDLPGQQYF.

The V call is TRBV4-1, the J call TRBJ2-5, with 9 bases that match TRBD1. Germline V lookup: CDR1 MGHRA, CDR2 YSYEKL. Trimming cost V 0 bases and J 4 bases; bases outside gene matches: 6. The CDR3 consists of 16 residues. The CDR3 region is CASSQDGQGWRETQYF. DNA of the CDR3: TGCGCCAGCAGCCAAGATGGACAGGGGTGGCGAGAGACCCAGTACTTC.

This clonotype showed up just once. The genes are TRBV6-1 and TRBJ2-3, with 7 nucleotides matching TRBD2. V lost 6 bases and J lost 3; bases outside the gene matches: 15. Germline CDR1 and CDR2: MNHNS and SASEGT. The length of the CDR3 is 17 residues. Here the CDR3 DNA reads TGTGCCAGCAGGCTACTTCGGGGGGAAGACAAAACAGATACGCAGTATTTT. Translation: CASRLLRGEDKTDTQYF.

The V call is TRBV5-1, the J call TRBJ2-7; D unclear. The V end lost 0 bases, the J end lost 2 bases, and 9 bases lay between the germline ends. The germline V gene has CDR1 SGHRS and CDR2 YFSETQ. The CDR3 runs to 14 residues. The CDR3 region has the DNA TGCGCCAGCAGCTTGGAACTATATCCCTACGAGCAGTACTTC. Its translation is CASSLELYPYEQYF.

The CDR3 nucleotides read TGTGCCAGCAGTCGGGGACAGGCGAGCTCCTACGAGCAGTACTTC. Translation gives CASSRGQASSYEQYF. V is TRBV12-3 or TRBV12-4 and J is TRBJ2-7, with 8 bases that match TRBD1. Trimming at V came to 5 bases and at J to 0 bases, leaving 6 bases not matched to a gene. The CDR3 has 15 residues.

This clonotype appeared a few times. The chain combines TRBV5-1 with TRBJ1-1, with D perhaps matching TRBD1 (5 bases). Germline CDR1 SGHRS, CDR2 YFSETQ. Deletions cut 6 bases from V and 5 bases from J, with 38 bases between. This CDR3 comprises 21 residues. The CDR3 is CASKPGPGSGTSGPLGTEAFF. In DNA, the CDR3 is TGCGCCAGCAAACCAGGACCTGGGTCTGGGACGTCAGGACCGCTTGGAACTGAAGCTTTCTTT.

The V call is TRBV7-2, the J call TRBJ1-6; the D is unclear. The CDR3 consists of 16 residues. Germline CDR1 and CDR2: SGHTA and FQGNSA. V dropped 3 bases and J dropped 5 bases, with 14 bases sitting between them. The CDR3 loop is CASSLAYRKHNSPLHF. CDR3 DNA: TGTGCCAGCAGCTTGGCATATAGGAAACATAATTCACCCCTCCACTTT. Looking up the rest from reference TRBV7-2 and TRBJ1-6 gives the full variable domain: GAGVSQSPSNKVTEKGKDVELRCDPISGHTALYWYRQSLGQGLEFLIYFQGNSAPDKSGLPSDRFSAERTGGSVSTLTIQRTQQEDSAVYLCASSLAYRKHNSPLHFGNGTRLTVT.